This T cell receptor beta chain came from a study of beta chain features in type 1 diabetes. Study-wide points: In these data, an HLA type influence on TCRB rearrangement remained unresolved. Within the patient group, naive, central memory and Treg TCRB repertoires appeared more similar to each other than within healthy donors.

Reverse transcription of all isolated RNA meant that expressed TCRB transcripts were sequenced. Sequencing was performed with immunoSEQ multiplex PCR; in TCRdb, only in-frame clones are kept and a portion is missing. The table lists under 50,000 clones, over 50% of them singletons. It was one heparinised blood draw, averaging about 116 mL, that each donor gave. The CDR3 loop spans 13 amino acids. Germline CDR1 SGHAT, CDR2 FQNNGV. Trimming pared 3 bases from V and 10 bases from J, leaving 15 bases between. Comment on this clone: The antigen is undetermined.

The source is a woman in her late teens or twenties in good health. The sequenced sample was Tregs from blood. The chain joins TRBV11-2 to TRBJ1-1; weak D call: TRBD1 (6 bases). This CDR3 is CASSLGVRGVAFF. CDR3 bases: TGTGCCAGCAGCTTGGGGGTCAGGGGTGTAGCTTTCTTT.